This T cell receptor (beta chain) came from a study of T cell responses to AZD1222 COVID-19 vaccine. Germline loops: CDR1 ENHRY, CDR2 SYGVKD. The V segment lost 5 bases and the J segment 3 bases; nucleotides outside the gene matches: 4. The CDR3 extends over 14 amino acids. Clones were sequenced by immunoSEQ multiplex PCR, and TCRdb holds only the in-frame ones, with some missing. The repertoire holds 150,000 to 200,000 clones, with about 92% as singletons. The V call is TRBV10-3, the J call TRBJ2-3, with 8 bases fitting TRBD2. This TCR came from an adult in good health. The source was peripheral blood, collected on day 0 of AZD1222 vaccination. The CDR3 DNA reads TGTGCCATCAGTCGAGCGGGGGTAACAGATACGCAGTATTTT. This translates into CAISRAGVTDTQYF.